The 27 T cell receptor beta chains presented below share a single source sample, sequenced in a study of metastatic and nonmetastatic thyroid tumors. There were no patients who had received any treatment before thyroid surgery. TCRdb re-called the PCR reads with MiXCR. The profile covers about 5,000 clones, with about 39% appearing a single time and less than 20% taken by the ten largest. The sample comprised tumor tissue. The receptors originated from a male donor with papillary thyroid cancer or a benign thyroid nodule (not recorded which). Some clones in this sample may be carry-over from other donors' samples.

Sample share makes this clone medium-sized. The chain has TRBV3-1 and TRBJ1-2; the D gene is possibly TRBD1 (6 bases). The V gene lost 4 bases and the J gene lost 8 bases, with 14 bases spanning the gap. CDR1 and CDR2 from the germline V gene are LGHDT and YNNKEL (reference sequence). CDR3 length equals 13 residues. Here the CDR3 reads CASSPYAGVGYTF. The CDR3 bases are TGTGCCAGCAGCCCTTACGCAGGGGTGGGCTACACCTTC.

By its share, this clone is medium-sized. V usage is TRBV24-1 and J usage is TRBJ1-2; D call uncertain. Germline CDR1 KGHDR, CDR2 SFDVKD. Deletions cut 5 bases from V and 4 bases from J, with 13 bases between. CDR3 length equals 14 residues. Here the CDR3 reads CATSGPDAVYGYTF. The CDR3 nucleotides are TGTGCCACCAGTGGGCCGGATGCAGTCTATGGCTACACCTTC.

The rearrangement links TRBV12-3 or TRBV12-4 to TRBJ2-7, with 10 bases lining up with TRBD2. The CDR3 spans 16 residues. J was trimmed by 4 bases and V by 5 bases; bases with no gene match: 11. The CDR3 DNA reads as TGTGCCAGCAGTCCCCCCCGGGCTAGCGGGAGTTACGAGCAGTACTTC. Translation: CASSPPRASGSYEQYF.

CDR3 in amino acids: CATSRARGLSGTQYF. In DNA, the CDR3 is TGTGCCACCAGCAGAGCCCGTGGATTGTCGGGGACCCAGTACTTC. The chain uses TRBV15 and TRBJ2-5; no clear D gene. CDR1 is LNHNV and CDR2 is YYDKDF in the germline V gene (reference sequence). This CDR3 comprises 15 residues. V lost 1 base to trimming and J lost 7 bases, with 16 bases between them.

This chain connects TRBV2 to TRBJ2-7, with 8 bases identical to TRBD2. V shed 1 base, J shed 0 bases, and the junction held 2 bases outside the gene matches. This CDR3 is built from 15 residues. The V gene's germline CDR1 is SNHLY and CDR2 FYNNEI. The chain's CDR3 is CASSEELADSYEQYF. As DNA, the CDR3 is TGTGCCAGCAGTGAAGAACTAGCGGACTCCTACGAGCAGTACTTC.

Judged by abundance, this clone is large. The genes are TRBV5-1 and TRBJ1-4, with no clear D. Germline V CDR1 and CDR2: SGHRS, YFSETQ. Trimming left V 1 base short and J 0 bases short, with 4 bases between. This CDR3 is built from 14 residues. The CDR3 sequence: CASSLLTTNEKLFF. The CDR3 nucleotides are TGCGCCAGCAGCTTGTTGACAACTAATGAAAAACTGTTTTTT.

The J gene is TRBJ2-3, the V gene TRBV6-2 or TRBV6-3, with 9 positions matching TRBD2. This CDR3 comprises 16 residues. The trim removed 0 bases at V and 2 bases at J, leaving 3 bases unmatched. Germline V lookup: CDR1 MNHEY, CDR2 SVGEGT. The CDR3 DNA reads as TGTGCCAGCAGTTACTCAGCGGGAGGTTACACAGATACGCAGTATTTT. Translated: CASSYSAGGYTDTQYF.

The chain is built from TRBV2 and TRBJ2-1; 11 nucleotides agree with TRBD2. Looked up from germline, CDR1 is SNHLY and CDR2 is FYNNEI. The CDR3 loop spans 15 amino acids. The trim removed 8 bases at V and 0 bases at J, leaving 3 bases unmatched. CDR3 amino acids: CASGGTSGSYNEQFF. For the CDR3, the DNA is TGTGCCAGCGGAGGGACTAGCGGCTCCTACAATGAGCAGTTCTTC.

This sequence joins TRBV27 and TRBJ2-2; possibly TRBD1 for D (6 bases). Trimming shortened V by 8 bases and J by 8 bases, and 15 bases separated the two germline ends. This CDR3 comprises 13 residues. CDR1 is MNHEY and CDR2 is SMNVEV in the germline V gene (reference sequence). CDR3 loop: CASQSSGTGELFF. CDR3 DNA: TGTGCCAGCCAGTCGTCCGGGACAGGGGAGCTGTTTTTT.

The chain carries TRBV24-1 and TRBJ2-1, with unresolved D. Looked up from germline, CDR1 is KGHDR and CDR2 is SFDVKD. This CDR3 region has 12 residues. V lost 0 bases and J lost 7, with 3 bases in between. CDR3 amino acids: CATSDLKNEQFF. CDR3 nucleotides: TGTGCCACCAGTGATTTGAAGAATGAGCAGTTCTTC.

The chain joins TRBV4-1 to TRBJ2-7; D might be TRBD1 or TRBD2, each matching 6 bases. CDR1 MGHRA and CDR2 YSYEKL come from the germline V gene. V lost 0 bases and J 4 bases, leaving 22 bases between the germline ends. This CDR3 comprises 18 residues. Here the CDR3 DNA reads TGCGCCAGCAGCCAAGATCCGGGGGCTTCGGTCCTACTTTACGAGCAGTACTTC. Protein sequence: CASSQDPGASVLLYEQYF.

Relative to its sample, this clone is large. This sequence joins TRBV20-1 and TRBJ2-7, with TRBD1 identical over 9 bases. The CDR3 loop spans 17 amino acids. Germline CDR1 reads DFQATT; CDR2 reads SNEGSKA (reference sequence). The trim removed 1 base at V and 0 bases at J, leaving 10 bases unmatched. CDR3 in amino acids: CSARGITGTGSSYEQYF. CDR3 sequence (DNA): TGCAGTGCTAGAGGGATAACCGGGACAGGGAGCTCCTACGAGCAGTACTTC.

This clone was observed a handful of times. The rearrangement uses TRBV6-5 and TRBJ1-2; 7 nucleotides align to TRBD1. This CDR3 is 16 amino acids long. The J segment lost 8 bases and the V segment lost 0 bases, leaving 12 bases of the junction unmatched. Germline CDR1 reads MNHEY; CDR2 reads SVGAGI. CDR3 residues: CASSYSTTGRSVGYTF. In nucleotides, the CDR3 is TGTGCCAGCAGTTACTCGACGACAGGGAGGTCGGTCGGCTACACCTTC.

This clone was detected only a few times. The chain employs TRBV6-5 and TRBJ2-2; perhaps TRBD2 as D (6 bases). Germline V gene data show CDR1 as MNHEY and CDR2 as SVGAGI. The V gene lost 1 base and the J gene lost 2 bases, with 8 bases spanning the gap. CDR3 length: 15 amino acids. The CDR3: CASSYFAGNTGELFF. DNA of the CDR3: TGTGCCAGCAGTTACTTTGCGGGAAACACCGGGGAGCTGTTTTTT.

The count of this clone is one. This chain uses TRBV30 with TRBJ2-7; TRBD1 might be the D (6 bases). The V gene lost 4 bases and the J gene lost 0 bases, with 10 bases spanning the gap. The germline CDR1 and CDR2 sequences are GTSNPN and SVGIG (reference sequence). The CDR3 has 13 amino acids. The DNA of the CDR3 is TGTGCCTGGACCACAGGGCACTCCTACGAGCAGTACTTC. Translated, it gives CAWTTGHSYEQYF. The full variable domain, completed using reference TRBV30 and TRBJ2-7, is SQTIHQWPATLVQPVGSPLSLECTVEGTSNPNLYWYRQAAGRGLQLLFYSVGIGQISSEVPQNLSASRPQDRQFILSSKKLLLSDSGFYLCAWTTGHSYEQYFGPGTRLTVT.

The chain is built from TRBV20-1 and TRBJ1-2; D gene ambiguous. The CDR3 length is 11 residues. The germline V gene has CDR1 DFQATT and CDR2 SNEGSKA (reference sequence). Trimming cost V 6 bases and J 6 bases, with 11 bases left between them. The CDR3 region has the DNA TGCAGTGCCGATACTGCGGATGGCTACACCTTC. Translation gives CSADTADGYTF.

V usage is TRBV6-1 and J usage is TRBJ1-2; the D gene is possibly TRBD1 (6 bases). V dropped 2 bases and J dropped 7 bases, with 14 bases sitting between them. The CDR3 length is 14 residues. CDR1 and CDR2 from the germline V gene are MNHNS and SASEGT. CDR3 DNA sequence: TGTGCCAGCAGTGAAACTCCGGGGGCGTTTGGCTACACCTTC. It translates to CASSETPGAFGYTF.

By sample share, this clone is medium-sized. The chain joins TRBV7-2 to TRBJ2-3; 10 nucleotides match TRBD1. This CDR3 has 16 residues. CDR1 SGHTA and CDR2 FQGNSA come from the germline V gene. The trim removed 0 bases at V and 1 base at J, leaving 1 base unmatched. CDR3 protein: CASSLAGTGGTDTQYF. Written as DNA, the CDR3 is TGTGCCAGCAGCTTAGCCGGGACAGGGGGCACAGATACGCAGTATTTT.

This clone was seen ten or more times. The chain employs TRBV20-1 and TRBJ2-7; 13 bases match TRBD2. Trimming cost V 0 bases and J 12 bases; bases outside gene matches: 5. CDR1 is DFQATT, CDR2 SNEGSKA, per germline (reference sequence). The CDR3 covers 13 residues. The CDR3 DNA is TGCAGTGCTAGAGAAACTAGCGGGAGGGTTCCGTACTTC. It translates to CSARETSGRVPYF.

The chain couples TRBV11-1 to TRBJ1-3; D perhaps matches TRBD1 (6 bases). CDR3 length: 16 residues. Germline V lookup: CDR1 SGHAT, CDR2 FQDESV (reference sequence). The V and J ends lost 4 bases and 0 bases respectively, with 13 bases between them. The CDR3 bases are TGTGCCAGCAGCTCGAGCCGGGACATCTCTGGAAACACCATATATTTT. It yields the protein CASSSSRDISGNTIYF.

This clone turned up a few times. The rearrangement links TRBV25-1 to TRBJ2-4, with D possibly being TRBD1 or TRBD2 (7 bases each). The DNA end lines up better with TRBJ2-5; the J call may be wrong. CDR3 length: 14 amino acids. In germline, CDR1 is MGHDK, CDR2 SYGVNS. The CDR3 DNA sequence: TGTGCCAGCAGCCAGGGAGGGGGCAAAGAGACCCAGTACTTC. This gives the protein CASSQGGGKETQYF.

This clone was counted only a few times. Here the CDR3 DNA reads TGCGCCAGCAGTGAGTCACGGGGGGGAGCGGAGACCCAGTACTTC. It specifies CASSESRGGAETQYF. This chain uses TRBV10-1 with TRBJ2-5; 8 positions match TRBD2. The CDR3 is 15 residues long. CDR1 WNHNN and CDR2 SYGVQD come from the germline V gene (reference sequence). The ends lost 0 bases at V and 5 bases at J; junction bases unmatched: 5.

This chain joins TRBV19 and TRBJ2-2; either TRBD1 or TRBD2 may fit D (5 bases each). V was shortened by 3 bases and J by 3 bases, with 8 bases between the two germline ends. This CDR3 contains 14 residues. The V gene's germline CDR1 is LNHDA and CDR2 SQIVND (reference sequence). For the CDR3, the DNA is TGTGCCAGTAGTATGGTGGGACACACCGGGGAGCTGTTTTTT. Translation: CASSMVGHTGELFF.

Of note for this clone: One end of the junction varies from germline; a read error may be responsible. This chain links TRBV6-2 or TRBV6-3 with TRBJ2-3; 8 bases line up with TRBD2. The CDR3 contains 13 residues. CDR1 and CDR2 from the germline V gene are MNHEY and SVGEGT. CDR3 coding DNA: TGTGCCAGCAGTGAGCGGGAGCAAGATCCGCAGTATTTT. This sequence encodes CASSEREQDPQYF.

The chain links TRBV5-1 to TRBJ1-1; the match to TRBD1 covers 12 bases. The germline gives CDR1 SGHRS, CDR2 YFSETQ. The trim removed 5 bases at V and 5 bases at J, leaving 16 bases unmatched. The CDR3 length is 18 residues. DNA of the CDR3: TGCGCCAGCAGTACTACCTATTCGGGACAGGGGGCGAGAACTGAAGCTTTCTTT. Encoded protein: CASSTTYSGQGARTEAFF.

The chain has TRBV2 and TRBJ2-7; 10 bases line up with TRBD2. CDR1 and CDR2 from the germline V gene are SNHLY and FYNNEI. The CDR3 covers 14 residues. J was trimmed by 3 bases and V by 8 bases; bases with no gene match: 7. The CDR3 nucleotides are TGTGCCAGCCAACTAGCGGGAAAGAGCTACGAGCAGTACTTC. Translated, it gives CASQLAGKSYEQYF.

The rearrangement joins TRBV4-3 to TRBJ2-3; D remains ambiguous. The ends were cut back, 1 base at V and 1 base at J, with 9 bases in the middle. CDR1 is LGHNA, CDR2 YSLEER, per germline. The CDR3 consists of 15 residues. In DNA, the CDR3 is TGCGCCAGCAGCCAAGCGCGGAGTGGCACAGATACGCAGTATTTT. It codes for CASSQARSGTDTQYF.